Presented here are 20 T cell receptor beta chains from one specimen sequenced in a study of OX40 agonist ivuxolimab in advanced cancers. Measured with immunoSEQ multiplex PCR; TCRdb has only the in-frame clones, and not every one. This table has about 65,000 clones, 80% to 90% appearing once. This material consisted of CD4+ or CD8+ T cells sorted from blood, taken in a trial of the OX40 agonist ivuxolimab. The receptors were sampled from an adult with an advanced solid tumor such as melanoma, head and neck, liver or kidney cancer.

This clone occurred once. The chain recombines TRBV21-1 with TRBJ1-1; the table's D call of TRBD1 was not tested on the DNA. TRBV21-1 has pseudogene status. The CDR3 has 16 amino acids. The CDR3 sequence is CASSKELRTGEVEAFF. For the CDR3, the DNA is TGTGCCAGCAGCAAAGAATTGAGGACAGGGGAGGTCGAAGCTTTCTTT.

V usage is TRBV5-5 and J usage is TRBJ2-7; the D gene could be TRBD1 or TRBD2 (5 bases each). Trimming removed 6 bases from V and 4 bases from J, with 11 bases in between. This CDR3 is built from 12 residues. Per germline, CDR1 SGHKS and CDR2 YYEKEE (reference sequence). Here the CDR3 DNA reads TGTGCCAGCAAGGGACCGAAGTACGAGCAGTACTTC. As protein: CASKGPKYEQYF.

The chain recombines TRBV7-8 with TRBJ2-1; 9 bases are shared with TRBD2. CDR1 is SGHVS, CDR2 FQNEAQ, per germline. With 1 base clipped from V and 9 bases from J, the junction kept 10 bases outside the gene matches. This CDR3 contains 16 residues. The CDR3 is CASSLEASGAQGEQFF. The CDR3 DNA follows: TGTGCCAGCAGCTTAGAGGCTAGCGGGGCCCAGGGTGAGCAGTTCTTC. Based on the CDR3 plus reference TRBV7-8 and TRBJ2-1, the full variable domain is GAGVSQSPRYKVAKRGQDVALRCDPISGHVSLFWYQQALGQGPEFLTYFQNEAQLDKSGLPSDRFFAERPEGSVSTLKIQRTQQEDSAVYLCASSLEASGAQGEQFFGPGTRLTVL.

This clone appeared once. V gene TRBV7-2 combines with J gene TRBJ1-2, with TRBD1 matching 8 bases. With V trimmed by 5 bases and J by 8 bases, 10 bases remained unmatched. The germline V gene has CDR1 SGHTA and CDR2 FQGNSA. The CDR3 extends over 14 amino acids. CDR3 amino acids: CASSRSTGDNGYTF. Written as DNA, the CDR3 is TGTGCCAGCAGCCGATCGACAGGGGACAACGGCTACACCTTC.

This chain connects TRBV12-2 to TRBJ2-2; the table gives TRBD2 as D, unverified against the DNA. TRBV12-2 represents a pseudogene. This CDR3 has 18 residues. CDR3 sequence: CASRLKARASGAGGELFF. The CDR3 bases are TGTGCAAGTCGCTTAAAGGCGCGGGCTAGCGGTGCGGGGGGGGAGCTGTTTTTT.

The chain combines TRBV5-4 with TRBJ1-2; no firm D call. The ends were cut back, 0 bases at V and 5 bases at J, with 20 bases in the middle. The CDR3 covers 17 residues. Looked up from germline, CDR1 is SGHNT and CDR2 is YYREEE (reference sequence). The CDR3 loop is CASSLAHSSRKEYGYTF. As DNA, the CDR3 is TGTGCCAGCAGCTTGGCCCATTCCAGCCGGAAAGAGTATGGCTACACCTTC.

The chain carries TRBV6-5 and TRBJ2-7; 7 bases fit TRBD1. This CDR3 is built from 15 residues. Germline CDR1 and CDR2: MNHEY and SVGAGI. J lost 0 bases, V lost 4 bases, and 6 bases had no gene match. The CDR3 spells CASSSPAGGSYEQYF. DNA of the CDR3: TGTGCCAGCAGTTCTCCGGCAGGGGGCTCCTACGAGCAGTACTTC.

The rearrangement joins TRBV5-8 to TRBJ2-3, with TRBD2 as a possible D gene (6 bases). Trimming pared 5 bases from V and 6 bases from J, leaving 19 bases between. The CDR3 loop spans 15 amino acids. Looked up from germline, CDR1 is SGHTS and CDR2 is YDEGEE. The CDR3 loop is CASSPGERSMDTQYF. For the CDR3, the DNA is TGTGCCAGCAGTCCGGGAGAGCGTTCGATGGATACGCAGTATTTT. Drawing the rest from reference TRBV5-8 and TRBJ2-3, the complete variable domain is EAGVTQSPTHLIKTRGQQATLRCSPISGHTSVYWYQQALGLGLQFLLWYDEGEERNRGNFPPRFSGRQFPNYSSELNVNALELEDSALYLCASSPGERSMDTQYFGPGTRLTVL.

The J gene is TRBJ2-3, the V gene TRBV19; 15 nucleotides agree with TRBD2. Germline loops: CDR1 LNHDA, CDR2 SQIVND (reference sequence). With 4 bases clipped from V and 0 bases from J, the junction kept 2 bases outside the gene matches. The CDR3 runs 17 residues. CDR3 nucleotide sequence: TGTGCCAGTAGTAGGACTAGCGGGGGGGCTAGCACAGATACGCAGTATTTT. As protein: CASSRTSGGASTDTQYF.

V and J are TRBV11-2 and TRBJ1-2; tentative D call: TRBD1 (5 bases). The CDR3 is 13 residues long. Between the trimmed V and J ends, which lost 4 bases and 5 bases, there was a span of 11 bases. Germline CDR1 and CDR2: SGHAT and FQNNGV. The CDR3 region is CASSSYRTYGYTF. As DNA, the CDR3 is TGTGCCAGCAGCTCCTACAGGACGTATGGCTACACCTTC.

CDR3 residues: CASSLVGGNTGELFF. In nucleotides, the CDR3 is TGTGCCAGCAGCTTAGTCGGGGGAAACACCGGGGAGCTGTTTTTT. J is TRBJ2-2 and V is TRBV7-8, with a possible D match to TRBD2 (6 bases). The germline V and J ends were trimmed by 1 base and 2 bases, with 8 bases remaining between them. Per germline, CDR1 SGHVS and CDR2 FQNEAQ. The CDR3 contains 15 residues. The full variable domain, completed using reference TRBV7-8 and TRBJ2-2, is GAGVSQSPRYKVAKRGQDVALRCDPISGHVSLFWYQQALGQGPEFLTYFQNEAQLDKSGLPSDRFFAERPEGSVSTLKIQRTQQEDSAVYLCASSLVGGNTGELFFGEGSRLTVL.

This chain uses TRBV5-8 with TRBJ2-3; D not resolved. Germline lookup yields CDR1 SGHTS and CDR2 YDEGEE. The CDR3 sequence is 11 residues long. The ends were cut back, 5 bases at V and 6 bases at J, with 7 bases in the middle. This chain's CDR3 is CASSLGDTQYF. The CDR3 DNA reads as TGTGCCAGCAGTCTCGGGGATACGCAGTATTTT.

The gene calls are TRBV9 and TRBJ2-7, with 11 bases aligning to TRBD2. The CDR3 is made up of 14 amino acids. Germline trimming cut 4 bases from V and 2 bases from J; bases unmatched to any gene: 2. Germline CDR1 SGDLS, CDR2 YYNGEE. CDR3 sequence (DNA): TGTGCCAGCAGCAGTAGCGGGGGGGCCTACGAGCAGTACTTC. Translation: CASSSSGGAYEQYF.

This clone showed up just a few times. The rearrangement uses TRBV29-1 and TRBJ1-1, with D maybe TRBD1 (6 bases). Germline loops: CDR1 SQVTM, CDR2 ANQGSEA. V was cut by 6 bases and J by 6 bases, with 11 bases left in between. The CDR3 has 11 residues. CDR3: CSVHRAAEAFF. The CDR3, as DNA: TGCAGCGTCCACAGGGCCGCTGAAGCTTTCTTT. Based on the CDR3 plus reference TRBV29-1 and TRBJ1-1, the full variable domain is SAVISQKPSRDICQRGTSLTIQCQVDSQVTMMFWYRQQPGQSLTLIATANQGSEATYESGFVIDKFPISRPNLTFSTLTVSNMSPEDSSIYLCSVHRAAEAFFGQGTRLTVV.

V gene TRBV11-3 combines with J gene TRBJ2-3; 8 nucleotides agree with TRBD1. The CDR3 has 14 amino acids. Trimming took 2 bases from V and 3 from J; bases not matched to a gene: 1. The germline gives CDR1 SGHNT, CDR2 YENEEA. The CDR3 DNA follows: TGTGCCAGCAGCTTAAACAGGGGGACAGATACGCAGTATTTT. Translating gives CASSLNRGTDTQYF.

The chain carries TRBV28 and TRBJ2-1; 11 bases match TRBD1. Germline lookup yields CDR1 MDHEN and CDR2 SYDVKM. The CDR3 is 13 residues long. V shed 6 bases, J shed 8 bases, and the junction held 3 bases outside the gene matches. Here the CDR3 reads CASRGQGADEQFF. The DNA for the CDR3 is TGTGCCAGCAGAGGACAGGGGGCCGATGAGCAGTTCTTC.

V usage is TRBV29-1 and J usage is TRBJ1-4; perhaps TRBD1 as D (5 bases). The germline gives CDR1 SQVTM, CDR2 ANQGSEA. Between the trimmed V and J ends, which lost 6 bases and 8 bases, there was a span of 16 bases. The CDR3 consists of 13 residues. The CDR3 spells CSVTGTSGEKLFF. As DNA, the CDR3 is TGCAGCGTAACCGGGACTTCGGGAGAAAAACTGTTTTTT.

V is TRBV4-1 and J is TRBJ2-7; D possibly corresponds to TRBD1 (5 bases). Germline-derived CDR1 and CDR2 are MGHRA and YSYEKL. The CDR3 length is 16 residues. The germline V and J ends were trimmed by 0 bases and 0 bases, with 12 bases remaining between them. CDR3 residues: CASSQDPAGSSYEQYF. The CDR3 region has the DNA TGCGCCAGCAGCCAAGATCCCGCAGGGTCCTCCTACGAGCAGTACTTC.

The chain carries TRBV19 and TRBJ1-1; 7 bases match TRBD1. The V gene end was trimmed by 2 bases and the J gene end by 1 base; junction bases not matched to a gene: 4. Germline V gene lookup returns CDR1 LNHDA and CDR2 SQIVND (reference sequence). CDR3 length equals 15 residues. This chain's CDR3 is CASSIRGRANTEAFF. The CDR3 DNA follows: TGTGCCAGTAGTATAAGGGGGCGGGCGAACACTGAAGCTTTCTTT.

The rearrangement uses TRBV7-9 and TRBJ2-2; 11 nucleotides match TRBD1. The CDR3 runs to 15 residues. The trim removed 7 bases at V and 6 bases at J, leaving 7 bases unmatched. From germline, CDR1 is SEHNR and CDR2 FQNEAQ (reference sequence). In nucleotides, the CDR3 is TGTGCCAGCAACCCGGGACAGGGGGAATCCGGGGAGCTGTTTTTT. Translated, it gives CASNPGQGESGELFF.